This T cell receptor (beta chain) was captured by sequencing in a study of CD8+ T cells in alopecia areata. Study outcomes and limitations: Sequencing of scalp samples also captures resident alphabeta T cells of normal skin. Higher clonality was seen in lesional scalp than in normal scalp, especially in alopecia totalis/universalis.

Germline V CDR1 and CDR2: LNHNV, YYDKDF (reference sequence). V was pared by 0 bases and J by 11 bases, with 23 bases between. The CDR3 is made up of 17 amino acids. It was cDNA, reverse transcribed from extracted RNA, that served as the sequencing template. Here immunoSEQ multiplex PCR was the method, and the copy in TCRdb shows in-frame clones only, minus some. The sample lists 150,000 to 180,000 clones; around half were seen once. The sample holds a few counts of this clone. Its specificity is unknown. The rearrangement uses TRBV15 and TRBJ1-5, with D maybe TRBD1 (5 bases). The sample in question was CD8+ T cells sorted from blood, obtained at week 0. The clonotype originates from a human donor with alopecia areata. CDR3 coding DNA: TGTGCCACCAGCAGAGATAGGCCGGGACGCAATCCGAGAGCCCAGCATTTT. Protein sequence: CATSRDRPGRNPRAQHF.